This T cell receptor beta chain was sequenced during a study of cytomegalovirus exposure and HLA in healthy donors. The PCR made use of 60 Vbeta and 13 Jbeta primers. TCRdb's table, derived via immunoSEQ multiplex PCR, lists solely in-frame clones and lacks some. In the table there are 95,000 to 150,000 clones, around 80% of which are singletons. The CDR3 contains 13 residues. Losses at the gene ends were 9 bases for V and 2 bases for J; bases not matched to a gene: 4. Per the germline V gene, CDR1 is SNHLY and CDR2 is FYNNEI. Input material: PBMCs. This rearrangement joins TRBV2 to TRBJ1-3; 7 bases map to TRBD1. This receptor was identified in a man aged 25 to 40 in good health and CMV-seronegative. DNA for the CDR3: TGTGCCAGTGCGGGACAGACTGGAAACACCATATATTTT. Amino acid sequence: CASAGQTGNTIYF.